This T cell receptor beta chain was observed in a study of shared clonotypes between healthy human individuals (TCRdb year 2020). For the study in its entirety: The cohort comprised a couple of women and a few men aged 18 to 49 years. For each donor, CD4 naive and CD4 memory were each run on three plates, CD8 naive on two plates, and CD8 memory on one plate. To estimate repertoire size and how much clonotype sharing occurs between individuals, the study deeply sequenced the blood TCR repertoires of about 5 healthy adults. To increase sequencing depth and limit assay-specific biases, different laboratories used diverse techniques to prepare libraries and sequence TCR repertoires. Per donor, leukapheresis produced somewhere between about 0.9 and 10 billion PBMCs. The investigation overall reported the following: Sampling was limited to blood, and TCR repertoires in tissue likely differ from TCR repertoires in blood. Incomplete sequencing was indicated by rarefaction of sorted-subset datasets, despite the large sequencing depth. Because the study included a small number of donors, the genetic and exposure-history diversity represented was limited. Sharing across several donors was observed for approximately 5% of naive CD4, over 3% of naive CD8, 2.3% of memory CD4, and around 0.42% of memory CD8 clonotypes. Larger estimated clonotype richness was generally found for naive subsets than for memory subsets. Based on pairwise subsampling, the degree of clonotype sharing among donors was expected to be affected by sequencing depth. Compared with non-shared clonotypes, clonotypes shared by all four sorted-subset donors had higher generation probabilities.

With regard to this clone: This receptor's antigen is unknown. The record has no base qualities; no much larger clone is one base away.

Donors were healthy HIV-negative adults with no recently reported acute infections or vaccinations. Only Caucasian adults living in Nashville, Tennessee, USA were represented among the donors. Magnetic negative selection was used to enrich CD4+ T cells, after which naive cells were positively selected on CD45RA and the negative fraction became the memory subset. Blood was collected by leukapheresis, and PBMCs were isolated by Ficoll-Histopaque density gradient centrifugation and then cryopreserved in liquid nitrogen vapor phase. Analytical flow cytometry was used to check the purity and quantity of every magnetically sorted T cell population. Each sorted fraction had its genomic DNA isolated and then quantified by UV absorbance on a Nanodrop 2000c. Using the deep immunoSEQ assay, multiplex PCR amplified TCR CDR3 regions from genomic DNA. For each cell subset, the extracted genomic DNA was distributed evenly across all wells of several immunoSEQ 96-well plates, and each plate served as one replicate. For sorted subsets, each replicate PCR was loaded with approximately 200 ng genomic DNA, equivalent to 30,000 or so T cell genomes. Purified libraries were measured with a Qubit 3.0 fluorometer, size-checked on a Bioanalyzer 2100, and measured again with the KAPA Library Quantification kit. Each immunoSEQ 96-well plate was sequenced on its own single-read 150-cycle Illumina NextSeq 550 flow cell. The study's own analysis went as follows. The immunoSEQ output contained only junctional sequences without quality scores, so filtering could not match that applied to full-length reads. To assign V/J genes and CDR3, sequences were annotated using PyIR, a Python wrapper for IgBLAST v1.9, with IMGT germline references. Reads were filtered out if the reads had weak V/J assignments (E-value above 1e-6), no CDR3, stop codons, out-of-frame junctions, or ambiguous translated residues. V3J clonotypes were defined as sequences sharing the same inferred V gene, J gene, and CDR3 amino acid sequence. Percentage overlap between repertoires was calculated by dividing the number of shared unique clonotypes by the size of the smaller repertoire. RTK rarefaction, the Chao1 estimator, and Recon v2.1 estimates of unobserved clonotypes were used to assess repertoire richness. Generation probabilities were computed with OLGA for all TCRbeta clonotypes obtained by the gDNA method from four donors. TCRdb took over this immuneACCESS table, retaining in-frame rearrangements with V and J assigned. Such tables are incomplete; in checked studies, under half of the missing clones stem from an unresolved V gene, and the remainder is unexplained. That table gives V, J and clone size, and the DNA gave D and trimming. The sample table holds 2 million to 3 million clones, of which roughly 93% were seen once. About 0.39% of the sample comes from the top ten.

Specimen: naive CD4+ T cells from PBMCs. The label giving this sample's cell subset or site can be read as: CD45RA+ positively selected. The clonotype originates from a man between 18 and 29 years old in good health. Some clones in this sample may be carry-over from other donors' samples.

The CDR3: CASSPRGRGAQYF. The bases read TGTGCCAGCAGCCCTCGCGGTCGGGGGGCCCAGTACTTC. Here the chain combines TRBV5-6 and TRBJ2-5, with 7 bases aligning to TRBD2. CDR1 and CDR2, per the germline V gene, are SGHDT and YYEEEE. Trimmed from V: 4 bases; trimmed from J: 9 bases; junction bases lacking a gene match: 9. From cysteine to phenylalanine, the CDR3 is 13 amino acids long. The retained sequence is limited to the CDR3, 39 bases, with the frame set at the first base.